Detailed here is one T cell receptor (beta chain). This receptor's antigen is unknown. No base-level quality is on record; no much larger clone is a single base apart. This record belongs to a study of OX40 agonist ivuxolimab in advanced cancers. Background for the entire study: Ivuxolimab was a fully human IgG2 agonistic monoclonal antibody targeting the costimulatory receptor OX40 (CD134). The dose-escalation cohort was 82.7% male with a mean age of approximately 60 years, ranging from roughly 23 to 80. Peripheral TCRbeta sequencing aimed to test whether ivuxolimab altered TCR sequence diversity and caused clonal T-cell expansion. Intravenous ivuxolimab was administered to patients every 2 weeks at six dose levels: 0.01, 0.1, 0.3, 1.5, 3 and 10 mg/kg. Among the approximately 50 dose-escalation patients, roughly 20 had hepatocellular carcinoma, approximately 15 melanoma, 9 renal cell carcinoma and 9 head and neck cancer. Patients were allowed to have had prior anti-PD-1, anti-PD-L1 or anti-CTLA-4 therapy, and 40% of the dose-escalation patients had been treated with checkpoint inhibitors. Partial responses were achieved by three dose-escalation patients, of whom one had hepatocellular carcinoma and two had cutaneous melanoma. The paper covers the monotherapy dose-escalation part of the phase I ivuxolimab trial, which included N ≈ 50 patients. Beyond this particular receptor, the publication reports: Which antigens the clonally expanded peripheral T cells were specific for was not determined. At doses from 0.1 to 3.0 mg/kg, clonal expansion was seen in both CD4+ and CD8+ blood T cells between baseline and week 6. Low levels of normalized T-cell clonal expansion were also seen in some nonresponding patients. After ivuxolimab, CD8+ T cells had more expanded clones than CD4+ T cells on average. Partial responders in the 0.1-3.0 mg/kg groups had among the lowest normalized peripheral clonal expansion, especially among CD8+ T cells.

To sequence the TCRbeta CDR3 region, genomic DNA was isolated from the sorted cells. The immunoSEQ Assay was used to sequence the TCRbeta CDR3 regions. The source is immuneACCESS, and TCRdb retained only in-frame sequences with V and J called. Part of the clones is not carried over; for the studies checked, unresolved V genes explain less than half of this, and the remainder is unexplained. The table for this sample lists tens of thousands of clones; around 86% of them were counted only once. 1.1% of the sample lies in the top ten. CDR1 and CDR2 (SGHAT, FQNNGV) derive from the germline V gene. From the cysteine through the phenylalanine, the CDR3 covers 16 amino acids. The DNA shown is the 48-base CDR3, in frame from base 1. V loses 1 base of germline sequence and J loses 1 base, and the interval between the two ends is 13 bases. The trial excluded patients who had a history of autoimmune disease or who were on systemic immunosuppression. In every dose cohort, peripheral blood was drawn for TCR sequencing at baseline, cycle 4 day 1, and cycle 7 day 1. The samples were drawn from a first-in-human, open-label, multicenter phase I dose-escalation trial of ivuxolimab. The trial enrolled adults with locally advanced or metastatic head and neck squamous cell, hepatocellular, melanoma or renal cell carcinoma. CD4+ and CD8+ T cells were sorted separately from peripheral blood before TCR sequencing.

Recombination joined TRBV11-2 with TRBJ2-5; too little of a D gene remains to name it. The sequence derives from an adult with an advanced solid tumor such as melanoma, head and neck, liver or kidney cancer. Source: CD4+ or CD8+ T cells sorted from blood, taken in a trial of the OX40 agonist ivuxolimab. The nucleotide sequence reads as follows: TGTGCCAGCAGCTTAGCCGTAGCAACCCGCCAAGAGACCCAGTACTTC. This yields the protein CASSLAVATRQETQYF.